The rows below give T cell receptor beta chains drawn from one sample of a study of cytomegalovirus exposure and HLA in healthy donors. Sequencing was performed with immunoSEQ multiplex PCR; in TCRdb, only in-frame clones are kept and a portion is missing. This sample carries 200,000 or so clones, 80% to 85% of them seen once, and the ten largest clones take roughly 0.66%. Sequencing used PBMCs. These TCRs come from a boy aged 2 to 10 in good health and CMV-seronegative. Each CDR3 is given with its conserved first and last residue. For some rows the clone size is stated as once, few or many, or as a class when expanded; others skip it.

TRBV7-9	TRBJ1-4	-	CASSPGQFNEKLFF
TRBV25-1	TRBJ2-1	-	CASSDGTSGNENEQFF
TRBV4-1	TRBJ1-6	-	CASSQGIGGPRNNSPLHF
TRBV5-4	TRBJ2-7	once	CASSPSGTWREQYF
TRBV13	TRBJ2-7	once	CASSFGFSYEQYF
TRBV7-2	TRBJ2-7	-	CASSLYPAASVNYEQYF
TRBV10-3	TRBJ1-3	-	CATTDTRDSGWTIYF
TRBV30	TRBJ1-1	-	CAWSPTVYTEAFF
TRBV7-9	TRBJ2-1	-	CASSTSGVPYNEQFF
TRBV30	-	few	CAWIPGLAGSYEQYF
TRBV5-1	TRBJ2-2	-	CASSFSGGRTGELFF
TRBV30	TRBJ2-1	-	CAGRRTSGSDEQFF
TRBV4-1	TRBJ2-2	-	CASSFGRGTGELFF
TRBV5-4	TRBJ1-6	-	CAITGTLGSPLHF
TRBV27	TRBJ2-5	-	CASSDRGRLETQYF
TRBV6-6	TRBJ1-1	-	CASSYSKTGQDFF
TRBV2	-	-	CASSVRPLWAGSTYEQYF
TRBV5-5	TRBJ2-2	-	CASSLERGLQLGELFF
TRBV5-1	TRBJ2-7	-	CASSPRPGQDEQYF
TRBV13	TRBJ1-5	-	CASSLAHQPQHF
TRBV29-1	TRBJ2-1	-	CSVEGLVAGGLRGSYNEQFF
TRBV5-6	TRBJ1-4	-	CASSLRQEGEKLFF
TRBV6-5	TRBJ2-1	-	CASRPSGRDEQFF
TRBV7-9	TRBJ2-5	-	CASSRSAHQETQYF
TRBV7-3	TRBJ2-3	-	CASSPRSRGSDTQYF
TRBV5-4	TRBJ1-1	once	CASSWKQGMNTEAFF
TRBV7-9	TRBJ2-1	-	CASSAGQGPYNEQFF
TRBV5-1	TRBJ2-3	-	CASSLVGGAPTDTQYF
TRBV5-1	TRBJ2-7	once	CASSLADRVIPYEQYF
TRBV21-1	TRBJ2-1	few	CASGGGLANEQFF
TRBV11-2	TRBJ2-7	-	CASSLDLRAGGPPREQYF
TRBV19	TRBJ1-5	-	CASSLGQGRQPQHF
TRBV7-8	TRBJ1-5	-	CASSRQGEVSNQPQHF
TRBV7-2	TRBJ2-2	-	CASTPNGGGNTGELFF
TRBV15	TRBJ1-2	-	CATSSGRGNYGYTF